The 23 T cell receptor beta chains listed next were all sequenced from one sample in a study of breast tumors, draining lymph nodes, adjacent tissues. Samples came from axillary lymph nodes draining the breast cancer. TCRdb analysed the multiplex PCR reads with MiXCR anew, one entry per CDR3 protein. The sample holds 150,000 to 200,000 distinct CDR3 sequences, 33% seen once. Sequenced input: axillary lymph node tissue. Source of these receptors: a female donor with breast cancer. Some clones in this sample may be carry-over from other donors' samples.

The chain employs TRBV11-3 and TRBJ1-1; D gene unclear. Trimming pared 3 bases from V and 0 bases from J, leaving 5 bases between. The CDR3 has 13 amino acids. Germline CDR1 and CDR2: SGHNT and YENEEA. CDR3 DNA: TGTGCCAGCAGCTTCCAGCTGAACACTGAAGCTTTCTTT. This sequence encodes CASSFQLNTEAFF.

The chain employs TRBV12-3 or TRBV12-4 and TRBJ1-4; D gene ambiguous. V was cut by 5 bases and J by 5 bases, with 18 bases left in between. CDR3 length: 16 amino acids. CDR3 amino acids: CASSPSAGPRNEKLFF. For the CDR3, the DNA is TGTGCCAGCAGTCCCTCAGCGGGCCCGAGGAATGAAAAACTGTTTTTT.

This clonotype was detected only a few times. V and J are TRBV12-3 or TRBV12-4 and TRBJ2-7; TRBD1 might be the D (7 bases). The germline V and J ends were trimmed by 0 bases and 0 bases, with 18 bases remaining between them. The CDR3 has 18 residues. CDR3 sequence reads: CASSLAGGRRGDSYEQYF. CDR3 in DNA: TGTGCCAGCAGTTTAGCAGGGGGCCGGAGGGGTGACTCCTACGAGCAGTACTTC.

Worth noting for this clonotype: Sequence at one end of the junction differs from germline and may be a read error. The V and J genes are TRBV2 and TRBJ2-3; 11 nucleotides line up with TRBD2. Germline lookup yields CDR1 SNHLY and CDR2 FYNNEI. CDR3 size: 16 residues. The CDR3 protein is CASSQSLAGGTDTRYF. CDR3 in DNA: TGTGCCAGCTCACAATCCCTAGCGGGGGGCACAGATACGCGGTATTTC. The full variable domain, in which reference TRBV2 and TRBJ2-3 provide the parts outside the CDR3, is EPEVTQTPSHQVTQMGQEVILRCVPISNHLYFYWYRQILGQKVEFLVSFYNNEISEKSEIFDDQFSVERPDGSNFTLKIRSTKLEDSAMYFCASSQSLAGGTDTRYFGPGTRLTVL.

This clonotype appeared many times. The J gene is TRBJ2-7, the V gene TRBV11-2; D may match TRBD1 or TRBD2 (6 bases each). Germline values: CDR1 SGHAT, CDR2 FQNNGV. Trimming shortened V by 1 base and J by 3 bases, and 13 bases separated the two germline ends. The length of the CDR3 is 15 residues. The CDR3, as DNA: TGTGCCAGCAGCTTAGGACAGGTGACTAGCTACGAGCAGTACTTC. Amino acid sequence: CASSLGQVTSYEQYF.

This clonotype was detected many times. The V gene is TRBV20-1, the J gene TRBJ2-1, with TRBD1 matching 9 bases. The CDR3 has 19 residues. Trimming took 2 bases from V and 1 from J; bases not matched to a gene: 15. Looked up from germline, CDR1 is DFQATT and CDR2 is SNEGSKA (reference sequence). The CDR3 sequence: CSARFLGQGRLGSYNEQFF. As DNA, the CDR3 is TGCAGTGCTAGATTTTTGGGACAGGGTCGACTAGGTTCCTACAATGAGCAGTTCTTC.

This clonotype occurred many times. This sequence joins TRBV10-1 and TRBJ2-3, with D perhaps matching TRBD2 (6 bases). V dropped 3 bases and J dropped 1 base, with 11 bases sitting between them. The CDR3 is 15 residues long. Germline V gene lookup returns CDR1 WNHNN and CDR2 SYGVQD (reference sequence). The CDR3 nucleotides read TGCGCCAGCAGTGATCCGGCTAGCGGCACAGATACGCAGTATTTT. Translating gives CASSDPASGTDTQYF.

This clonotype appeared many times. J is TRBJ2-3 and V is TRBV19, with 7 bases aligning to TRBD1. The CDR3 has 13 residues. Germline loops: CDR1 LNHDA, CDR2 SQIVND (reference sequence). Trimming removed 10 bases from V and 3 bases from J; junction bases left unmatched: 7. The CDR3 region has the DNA TGTGCCACCCGAGGACAGGTGACAGATACGCAGTATTTT. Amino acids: CATRGQVTDTQYF.

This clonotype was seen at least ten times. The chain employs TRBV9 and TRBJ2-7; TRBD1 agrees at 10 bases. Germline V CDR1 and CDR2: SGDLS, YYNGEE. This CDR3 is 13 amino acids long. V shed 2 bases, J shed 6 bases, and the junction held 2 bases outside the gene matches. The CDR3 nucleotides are TGTGCCAGCAGCGTCGGGACAGGGGTCGAGCAGTACTTC. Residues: CASSVGTGVEQYF.

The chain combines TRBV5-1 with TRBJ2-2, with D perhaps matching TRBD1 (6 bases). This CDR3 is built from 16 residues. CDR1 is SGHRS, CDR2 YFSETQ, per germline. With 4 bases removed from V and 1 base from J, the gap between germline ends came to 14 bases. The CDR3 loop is CASSPGRGQNTGELFF. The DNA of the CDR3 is TGCGCCAGCAGCCCGGGACGGGGACAGAACACCGGGGAGCTGTTTTTT. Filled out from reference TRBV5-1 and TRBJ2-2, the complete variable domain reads KAGVTQTPRYLIKTRGQQVTLSCSPISGHRSVSWYQQTPGQGLQFLFEYFSETQRNKGNFPGRFSGRQFSNSRSEMNVSTLELGDSALYLCASSPGRGQNTGELFFGEGSRLTVL.

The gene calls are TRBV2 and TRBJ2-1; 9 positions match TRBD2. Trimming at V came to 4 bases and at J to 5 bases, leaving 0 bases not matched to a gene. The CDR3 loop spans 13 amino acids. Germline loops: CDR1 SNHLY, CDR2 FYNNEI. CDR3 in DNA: TGTGCCAGCAGTGGACTAGCGGACAATGAGCAGTTCTTC. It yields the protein CASSGLADNEQFF.

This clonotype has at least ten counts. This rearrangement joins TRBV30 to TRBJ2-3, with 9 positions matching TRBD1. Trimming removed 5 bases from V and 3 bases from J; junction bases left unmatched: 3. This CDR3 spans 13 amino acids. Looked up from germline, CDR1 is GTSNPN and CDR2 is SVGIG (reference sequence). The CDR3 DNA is TGTGCCTGGGGCGGGACAGGGACAGATACGCAGTATTTT. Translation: CAWGGTGTDTQYF.

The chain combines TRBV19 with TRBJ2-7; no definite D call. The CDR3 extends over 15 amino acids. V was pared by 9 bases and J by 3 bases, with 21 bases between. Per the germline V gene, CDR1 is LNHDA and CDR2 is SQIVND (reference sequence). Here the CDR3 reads CASSSYLGLIYEQYF. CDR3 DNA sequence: TGTGCCAGCAGTTCCTACCTGGGTCTCATCTACGAGCAGTACTTC.

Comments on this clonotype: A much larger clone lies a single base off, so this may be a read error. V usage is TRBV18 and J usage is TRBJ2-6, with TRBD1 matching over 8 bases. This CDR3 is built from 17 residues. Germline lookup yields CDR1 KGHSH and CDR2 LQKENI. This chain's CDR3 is CASSDFSGGSGANVLAF. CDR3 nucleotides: TGTGCCAGCTCAGACTTTTCAGGGGGCTCTGGGGCCAACGTCCTGGCTTTC.

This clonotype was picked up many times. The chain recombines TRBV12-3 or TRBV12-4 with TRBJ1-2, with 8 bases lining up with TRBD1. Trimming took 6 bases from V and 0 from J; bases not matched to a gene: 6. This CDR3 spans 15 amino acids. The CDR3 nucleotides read TGTGCCAGCAGCAGGACAGGGCCACCTAACTATGGCTACACCTTC. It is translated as CASSRTGPPNYGYTF.

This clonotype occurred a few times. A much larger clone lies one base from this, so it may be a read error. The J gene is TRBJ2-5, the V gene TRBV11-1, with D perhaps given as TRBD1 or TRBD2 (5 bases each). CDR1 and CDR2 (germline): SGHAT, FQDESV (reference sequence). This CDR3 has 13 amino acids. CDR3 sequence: CASSTGAQETQCF. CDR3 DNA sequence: TGTGCCTCCTCGACCGGGGCCCAAGAGACCCAGTGCTTC.

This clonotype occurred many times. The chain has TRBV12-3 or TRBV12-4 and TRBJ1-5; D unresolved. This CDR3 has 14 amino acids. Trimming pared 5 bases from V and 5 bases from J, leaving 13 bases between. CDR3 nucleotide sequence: TGTGCCAGCAGTCCAAACGATCGGCATCAGCCCCAGCATTTT. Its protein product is CASSPNDRHQPQHF.

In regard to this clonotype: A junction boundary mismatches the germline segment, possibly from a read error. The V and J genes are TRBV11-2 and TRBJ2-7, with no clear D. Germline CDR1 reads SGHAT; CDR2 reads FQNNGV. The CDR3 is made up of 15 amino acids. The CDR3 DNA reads TGTGCCAGCAGCTTAGTGGTGGACGTCAGCTACGGGCAGTACTTC. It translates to CASSLVVDVSYGQYF.

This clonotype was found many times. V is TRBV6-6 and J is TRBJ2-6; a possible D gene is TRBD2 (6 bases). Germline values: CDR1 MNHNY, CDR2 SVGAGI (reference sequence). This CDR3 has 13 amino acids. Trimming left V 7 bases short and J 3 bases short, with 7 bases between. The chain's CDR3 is CASTGDGANVLTF. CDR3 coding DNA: TGTGCCAGCACGGGAGATGGGGCCAACGTCCTGACTTTC.

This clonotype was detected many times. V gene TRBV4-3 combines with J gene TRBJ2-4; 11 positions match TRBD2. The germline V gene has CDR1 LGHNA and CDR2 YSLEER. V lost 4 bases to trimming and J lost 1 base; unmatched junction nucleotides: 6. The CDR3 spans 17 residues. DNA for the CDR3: TGCGCCAGCAGCCCCCGACTAGCGGGACTGGCCAAAAACATTCAGTACTTC. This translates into CASSPRLAGLAKNIQYF.

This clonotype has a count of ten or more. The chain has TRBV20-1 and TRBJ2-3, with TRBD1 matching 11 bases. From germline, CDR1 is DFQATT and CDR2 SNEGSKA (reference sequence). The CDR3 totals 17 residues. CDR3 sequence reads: CKSWGQGVTPHTDTQYF. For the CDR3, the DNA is TGCAAGTCATGGGGACAGGGGGTGACCCCCCACACAGATACGCAGTATTTT.

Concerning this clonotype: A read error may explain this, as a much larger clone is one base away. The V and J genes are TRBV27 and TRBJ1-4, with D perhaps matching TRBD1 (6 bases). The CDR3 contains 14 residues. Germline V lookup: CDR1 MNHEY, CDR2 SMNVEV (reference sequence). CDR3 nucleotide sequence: TGTGCCAGCAGTCTGACCACAGGGAATGAAGAACTGTTTTTT. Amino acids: CASSLTTGNEELFF.

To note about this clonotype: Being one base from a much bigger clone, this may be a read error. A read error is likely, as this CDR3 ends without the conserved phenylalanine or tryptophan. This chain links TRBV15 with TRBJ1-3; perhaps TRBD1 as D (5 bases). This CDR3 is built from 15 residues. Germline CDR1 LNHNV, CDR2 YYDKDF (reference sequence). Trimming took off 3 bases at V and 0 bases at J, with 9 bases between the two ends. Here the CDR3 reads CATSSGDYSGNTIYS. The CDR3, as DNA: TGTGCCACCAGCAGCGGGGACTACTCTGGAAACACCATATATTCT.